The text below deals with one T cell receptor beta chain. The antigen remains unidentified. The V segment lost 5 bases and the J segment 4 bases; nucleotides outside the gene matches: 8. CDR1 and CDR2 (germline): SNHLY, FYNNEI. This CDR3 is built from 15 residues. Sequencing was preceded by expansion of antigen-specific CD4+ T cells with viral peptide pools in the ViraFEST assay. Scientists isolated CD4+ T cells after an approximately 10-day culture period ended. Confirmation by PCR established that the person had SARS-CoV-2 infection between March and December 2020. Participants received two doses of either the BNT162b2 or mRNA-1273 vaccine. Some clones are missing from TCRdb's copy, which holds only in-frame ones; the method was immunoSEQ multiplex PCR. The sample lists more than 15,000 clones, 76% seen once, with approximately 20% in the top ten. These data come from a study of vaccination effects on CD4 cells after COVID-19.

The specimen comprised CD4+ T cells from PBMCs cultured with SARS-CoV-2 spike peptides, sampled after COVID-19 vaccination. The clonotype was recovered from a human donor who had a prior SARS-CoV-2 infection. V usage is TRBV2 and J usage is TRBJ2-7; 10 bases match TRBD1. CDR3: CASSQDRGQVYEQYF. In DNA form, the CDR3 reads TGTGCCAGCAGTCAAGACAGGGGGCAGGTATACGAGCAGTACTTC.